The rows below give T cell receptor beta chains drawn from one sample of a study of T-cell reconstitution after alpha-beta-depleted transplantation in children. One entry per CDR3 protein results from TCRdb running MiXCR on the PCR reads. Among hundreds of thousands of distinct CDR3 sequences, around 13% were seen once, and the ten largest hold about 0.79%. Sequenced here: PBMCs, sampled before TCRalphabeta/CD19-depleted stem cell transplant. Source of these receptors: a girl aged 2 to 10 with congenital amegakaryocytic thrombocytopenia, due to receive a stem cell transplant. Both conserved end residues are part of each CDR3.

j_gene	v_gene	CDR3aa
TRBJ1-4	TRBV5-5	CASSLLLATNEKLFF
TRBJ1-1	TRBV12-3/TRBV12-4	CASSLERRTEAFF
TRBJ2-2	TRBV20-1	CSARGTSPTVTGELFF
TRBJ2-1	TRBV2	CASTGGPSNEQFF
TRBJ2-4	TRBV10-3	CAISDSGQLKNIQYF
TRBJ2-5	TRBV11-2	CASGTSAVETQYF
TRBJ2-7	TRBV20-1	CSASGLAGGLRYEQYF
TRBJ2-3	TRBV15	CATSRGHSGRGDTQYF
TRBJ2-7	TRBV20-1	CSARRGTSYEQYF
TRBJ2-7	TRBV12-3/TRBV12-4	CAFSLIGFRQGTSREQYF
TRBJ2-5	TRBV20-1	CSASPQPSRTTLSQETQYF
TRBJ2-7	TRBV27	CASSPLADIDYEQYF
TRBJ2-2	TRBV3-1	CASSQLRTNTGELFF
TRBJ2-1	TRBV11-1	CASSFPRVRGDSLDEQFF
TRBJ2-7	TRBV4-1	CASSQLAFYEQYF
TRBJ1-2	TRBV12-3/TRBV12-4	CASSPPDNYGYTF
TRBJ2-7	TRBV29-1	CSVEVGRPYEQYF
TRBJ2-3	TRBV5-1	CASSLVAGGNTDTQYF
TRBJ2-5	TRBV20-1	CSATLAGVVETQYF
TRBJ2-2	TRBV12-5	CASGLARGYSLNTGELFF
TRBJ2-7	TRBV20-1	CSVPVGTGVSYEQYF
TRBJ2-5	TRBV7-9	CASSLSLPTQYF
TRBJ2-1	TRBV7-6	CASSLTSGTFSEQFF
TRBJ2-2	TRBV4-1	CASSHQLAGVVTGELFF
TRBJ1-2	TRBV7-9	CASSRGTYGYTF
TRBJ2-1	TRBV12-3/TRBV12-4	CAPCLSNEQFF
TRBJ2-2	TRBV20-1	CSARGTSGSNTGELFF
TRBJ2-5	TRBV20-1	CSARNGPDQETQYF
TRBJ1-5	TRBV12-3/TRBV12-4	CASSFGRAQPQHF
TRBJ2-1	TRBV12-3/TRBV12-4	CASRLAGGGGEQFF
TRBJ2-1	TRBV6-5	CASSSSGRADEQFF
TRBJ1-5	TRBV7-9	CASSLGDAGNQPQHF
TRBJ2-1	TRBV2	CASSADLQSYNEQFF
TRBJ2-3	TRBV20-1	CSALTQREGFTQYF
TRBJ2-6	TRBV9	CASSGSSSGKALWANVLTF
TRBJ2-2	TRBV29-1	CSVLGGSTGELFF
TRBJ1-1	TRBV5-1	CASNMGGMNTEAFF
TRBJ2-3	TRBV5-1	CASSLGGRGDTQYF
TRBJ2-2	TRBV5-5	CASSLRGVEPNTGELFF
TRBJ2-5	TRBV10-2	CASSDSDREETQYF
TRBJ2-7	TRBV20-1	CSANNGWYEQYF
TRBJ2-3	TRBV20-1	CSAASRQGRLDTQYF
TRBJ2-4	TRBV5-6	CVSSEAIVDRVNIQYF
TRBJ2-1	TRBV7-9	CASSLPLWTGNEQFF
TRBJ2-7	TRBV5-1	CASAPWTSGNLEQYF
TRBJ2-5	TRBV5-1	CASSLTIGRQETQYF
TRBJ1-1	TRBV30	CAWKPRAGGNTEAFF
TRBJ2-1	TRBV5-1	CASSLGQGSNEQFF
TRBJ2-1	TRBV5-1	CASSPGLALGNEQFF
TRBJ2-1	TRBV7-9	CASSFSGAPTYNEQFF
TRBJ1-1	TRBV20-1	CSARDPGTLRAFF
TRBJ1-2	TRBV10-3	CAIVDGSYGYTF
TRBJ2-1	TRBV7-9	CASSFSPQRGSYNEQFF
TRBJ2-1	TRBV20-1	CSARRVGVKNEQFF
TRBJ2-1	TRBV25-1	CASKAGYNEQFF